The 21 T cell receptor beta chains presented below share a single source sample, sequenced in a study of blood T cells in healthy people across ages. A second PCR of 7 to 11 cycles used a sample-barcoded 5' primer and a J-beta primer mix. TCRdb called the 5' RACE reads again in MiXCR, with one record for every CDR3 protein. The sample has under 1,100,000 distinct CDR3 sequences, approximately 25% seen once. Another study also made use of these data, one on T cells of mothers and their children.

Input material: blood. The receptors stem from a girl aged 2 to 10 in good health.

This clonotype was seen only a few times. This chain connects TRBV20-1 to TRBJ2-3; 13 bases align to TRBD2. The CDR3 contains 15 residues. Germline assignment: CDR1 DFQATT and CDR2 SNEGSKA (reference sequence). With V trimmed by 1 base and J by 5 bases, 3 bases remained unmatched. In nucleotides, the CDR3 is TGCAGTGCTAGAGGGACTAGCGGGAGTAGAGATACGCAGTATTTT. Its translation: CSARGTSGSRDTQYF.

This chain uses TRBV4-2 with TRBJ2-3; 15 bases fit TRBD2. Germline CDR1 is LGHNA and CDR2 is YNFKEQ. The ends lost 4 bases at V and 1 base at J; junction bases unmatched: 12. There are 20 residues in the CDR3. The CDR3 DNA reads TGTGCCAGCAGCCCGCCCGCCGGGACTAGCGGGGGGACAGGCACAGATACGCAGTATTTT. Translation: CASSPPAGTSGGTGTDTQYF.

The chain is built from TRBV7-9 and TRBJ2-5; 13 positions match TRBD2. The CDR3 consists of 16 residues. V was pared by 5 bases and J by 1 base, with 4 bases of the junction left unmatched. The germline V gene encodes CDR1 SEHNR and CDR2 FQNEAQ (reference sequence). The CDR3 reads CASSQGLAGIQETQYF. The CDR3 DNA sequence: TGTGCCAGCAGCCAGGGACTAGCGGGGATCCAAGAGACCCAGTACTTC.

The chain combines TRBV12-3 or TRBV12-4 with TRBJ2-1; a possible D gene is TRBD1 (6 bases). The CDR3 runs to 15 residues. V dropped 5 bases and J dropped 0 bases, with 11 bases sitting between them. CDR3 sequence (DNA): TGTGCCAGCAGTCAAACGACAGGCTCCTACAATGAGCAGTTCTTC. It translates to CASSQTTGSYNEQFF.

V and J are TRBV6-1 and TRBJ2-5, with D possibly TRBD1 on 5 matching bases. Trimming removed 0 bases from V and 11 bases from J, with 22 bases in between. Germline CDR1 reads MNHNS; CDR2 reads SASEGT. The CDR3 length is 16 residues. The CDR3 nucleotides are TGTGCCAGCAGTGAAGCGCTGGGGCTAACCGTTATGGAGCAGTACTTC. Encoded protein: CASSEALGLTVMEQYF.

The chain links TRBV15 to TRBJ2-5; maybe TRBD1 (6 bases). Germline CDR1 LNHNV, CDR2 YYDKDF (reference sequence). CDR3 size: 13 residues. Between the trimmed V and J ends, which lost 8 bases and 2 bases, there was a span of 12 bases. CDR3 in DNA: TGTGCCACCGAGGGAAGGGGGCAAGAGACCCAGTACTTC. This translates into CATEGRGQETQYF.

The rearrangement uses TRBV25-1 and TRBJ1-1, with no clear D. This CDR3 has 11 amino acids. Trimming took off 7 bases at V and 1 base at J, with 4 bases between the two ends. Looked up from germline, CDR1 is MGHDK and CDR2 is SYGVNS. CDR3 sequence reads: CASIENTEAFF. DNA of the CDR3: TGTGCCAGCATCGAGAACACTGAAGCTTTCTTT.

This clonotype was counted between two and nine times. V is TRBV12-3 or TRBV12-4 and J is TRBJ2-1; TRBD2 is a possible D gene (7 bases). This CDR3 comprises 16 residues. With 3 bases removed from V and 1 base from J, the gap between germline ends came to 13 bases. The chain's CDR3 is CASSFGGPQSYNEQFF. In nucleotides, the CDR3 is TGTGCCAGCAGTTTCGGGGGGCCACAATCCTACAATGAGCAGTTCTTC.

This clonotype appeared a few times. This chain links TRBV10-3 with TRBJ2-7; weak D call: TRBD2 (6 bases). V was clipped by 11 bases and J by 6 bases, with 20 bases between them. This CDR3 has 13 amino acids. Germline-derived CDR1 and CDR2 are ENHRY and SYGVKD. This CDR3 is CAVLGTGDGEQYF. The CDR3 nucleotides are TGTGCCGTACTCGGGACGGGGGATGGCGAGCAGTACTTC.

This clonotype was seen a handful of times. Compared with germline, one end of the junction differs, possibly owing to a read error. DNA of the CDR3: TGTGCCAGCAGCTCCACAAGTAGCTCTGGAAGCACCATATATTTT. Encoded protein: CASSSTSSSGSTIYF. The genes are TRBV7-9 and TRBJ1-3; no clear D. CDR3 length equals 15 residues. Germline CDR1 is SEHNR and CDR2 is FQNEAQ (reference sequence).

Only one count was recorded for this clonotype. The chain employs TRBV3-1 and TRBJ2-5; D gene ambiguous. Germline V gene data show CDR1 as LGHDT and CDR2 as YNNKEL (reference sequence). The CDR3 has 14 amino acids. V shed 2 bases and J shed 6 bases, with 13 bases lying between them. In DNA, the CDR3 is TGTGCCAGCAGCCAACTTCCTGAAGTCCAGACCCAGTACTTC. It translates to CASSQLPEVQTQYF.

This clonotype was seen a few times. The chain couples TRBV5-4 to TRBJ2-2; D possibly matches TRBD1 or TRBD2 (5 bases each). CDR3 length: 16 residues. Germline CDR1 and CDR2: SGHNT and YYREEE (reference sequence). The V end was cut by 4 bases, the J end by 2 bases, with 15 bases between. Here the CDR3 reads CASSNPVWDNTGELFF. The CDR3 nucleotides are TGTGCCAGCAGCAACCCCGTCTGGGACAACACCGGGGAGCTGTTTTTT.

The J gene is TRBJ2-5, the V gene TRBV7-9; possible D gene TRBD1, 6 bases. The V and J ends lost 5 bases and 5 bases respectively, with 24 bases between them. The CDR3 sequence is 17 residues long. CDR1 and CDR2 (germline): SEHNR, FQNEAQ (reference sequence). CDR3 residues: CASSPPNRDTVRETQYF. As DNA, the CDR3 is TGTGCCAGCAGCCCCCCAAACCGGGACACGGTGCGGGAGACCCAGTACTTC.

V and J are TRBV11-2 and TRBJ2-5; D remains unclear. The length of the CDR3 is 12 residues. Trimming took off 5 bases at V and 6 bases at J, with 10 bases between the two ends. Germline V gene lookup returns CDR1 SGHAT and CDR2 FQNNGV. In DNA, the CDR3 is TGTGCCAGCAGCCCCCGTATAAAGACCCAGTACTTC. It encodes CASSPRIKTQYF.

V usage is TRBV27 and J usage is TRBJ2-5; a possible D gene is TRBD1 (5 bases). Germline V CDR1 and CDR2: MNHEY, SMNVEV (reference sequence). This CDR3 has 12 residues. Between the trimmed V and J ends, which lost 6 bases and 7 bases, there was a span of 12 bases. In DNA, the CDR3 is TGTGCCAGCAGACCTTATACAGGGACCCAGTACTTC. Its protein product is CASRPYTGTQYF.

The genes are TRBV6-1 and TRBJ1-4; D unclear. This CDR3 has 13 residues. From germline, CDR1 is MNHNS and CDR2 SASEGT. Trimming took 6 bases from V and 3 from J, leaving 8 bases between them. This CDR3 is CASRGPPNEKLFF. DNA of the CDR3: TGTGCCAGCAGGGGCCCCCCTAATGAAAAACTGTTTTTT.

The genes are TRBV4-1 and TRBJ2-7; tentatively, D is TRBD1 (5 bases). The CDR3 extends over 14 amino acids. Trimming took 0 bases from V and 5 from J, leaving 11 bases between them. Looked up from germline, CDR1 is MGHRA and CDR2 is YSYEKL. CDR3 coding DNA: TGCGCCAGCAGCCAAGAGGACAAGACCCACGAGCAGTACTTC. It codes for CASSQEDKTHEQYF.

This clonotype was seen a handful of times. The V gene is TRBV6-5, the J gene TRBJ2-5; 7 positions agree with TRBD1. The J call is uncertain, as TRBJ2-7 better fits the DNA end. The CDR3 is made up of 14 amino acids. The germline CDR1 and CDR2 sequences are MNHEY and SVGAGI. The DNA for the CDR3 is TGTGCCAGCAGGTCCCCACAGGGGTCCTACGAGCAGTACTTC. Protein product: CASRSPQGSYEQYF.

In its sample, this clonotype was seen a few times. This rearrangement joins TRBV12-3 or TRBV12-4 to TRBJ1-5; 10 bases match TRBD1. After removal of 8 bases from V and 5 bases from J, the junction contained 9 bases not matched to a gene. The CDR3 spans 15 residues. The CDR3: CASRRGQGSHQPQHF. In nucleotides, the CDR3 is TGTGCCAGCCGTCGGGGACAGGGGTCTCATCAGCCCCAGCATTTT.

CDR3 bases: TGCGCCAGCAGCCCCCCAGCTACCTACAATGAGCAGTTCTTC. Protein product: CASSPPATYNEQFF. V usage is TRBV4-3 and J usage is TRBJ2-1; D uncertain. The CDR3 has 14 residues. Trimming shortened V by 4 bases and J by 2 bases, and 9 bases separated the two germline ends. The germline gives CDR1 LGHNA, CDR2 YSLEER.

This clonotype was found a few times. This chain links TRBV12-3 or TRBV12-4 with TRBJ2-1; a possible D gene is TRBD1 (6 bases). The J call may not be correct, given that the DNA end is closer to TRBJ2-7. The CDR3 is 15 amino acids. CDR3 residues: CASSFRSTGIYEQYF. Written as DNA, the CDR3 is TGTGCCAGCAGTTTCCGATCGACAGGTATCTACGAGCAGTACTTC.